Each of the 17 T cell receptor beta chains below was sequenced from the same sample in a study of blood T cell repertoires in COVID-19. Measured with immunoSEQ multiplex PCR; TCRdb has only the in-frame clones, and not every one. The table includes nearly 350,000 clones, roughly 90% detected once. Sequenced: peripheral blood. The receptors here all came from a woman aged 70-85 years with COVID-19, enrolled during active disease.

The V gene is TRBV2, the J gene TRBJ1-1, with TRBD1 as a possible D gene (6 bases). The CDR3 spans 13 residues. Germline-derived CDR1 and CDR2 are SNHLY and FYNNEI. V lost 5 bases to trimming and J lost 5 bases, with 12 bases between them. The CDR3 DNA follows: TGTGCCAGCAGTCAGGGGCCTGGGACTGAAGCTTTCTTT. Protein product: CASSQGPGTEAFF. Supplemented by reference TRBV2 and TRBJ1-1, the full variable domain reads EPEVTQTPSHQVTQMGQEVILRCVPISNHLYFYWYRQILGQKVEFLVSFYNNEISEKSEIFDDQFSVERPDGSNFTLKIRSTKLEDSAMYFCASSQGPGTEAFFGQGTRLTVV.

The V and J genes are TRBV11-2 and TRBJ1-1; D gene uncertain. V was shortened by 1 base and J by 5 bases, with 11 bases between the two germline ends. This CDR3 region has 14 residues. The germline CDR1 and CDR2 sequences are SGHAT and FQNNGV. The CDR3 reads CASSLAPPETEAFF. The DNA of the CDR3 is TGTGCCAGCAGCTTAGCCCCCCCGGAGACTGAAGCTTTCTTT.

This chain joins TRBV9 and TRBJ1-1; 7 bases fit TRBD1. The trim removed 0 bases at V and 3 bases at J, leaving 5 bases unmatched. The germline gives CDR1 SGDLS, CDR2 YYNGEE. The CDR3 runs 15 residues. Written as DNA, the CDR3 is TGTGCCAGCAGCGTAGGAGGGGGCGCCGACACTGAAGCTTTCTTT. Translation: CASSVGGGADTEAFF.

This clone appeared a single time. The J gene is TRBJ1-2, the V gene TRBV4-3; TRBD1 might be the D (6 bases). The CDR3 is 14 residues long. Germline lookup yields CDR1 LGHNA and CDR2 YSLEER. The V and J ends lost 1 base and 1 base respectively, with 7 bases between them. In nucleotides, the CDR3 is TGCGCCAGCAGCCAAGGGACAGTTAACTATGGCTACACCTTC. It is translated as CASSQGTVNYGYTF.

The chain carries TRBV6-6 and TRBJ2-7, with TRBD2 as a possible D gene (6 bases). Germline V lookup: CDR1 MNHNY, CDR2 SVGAGI (reference sequence). The CDR3 totals 13 residues. The V and J ends lost 5 bases and 7 bases respectively, with 15 bases between them. The chain's CDR3 is CASSRGDLGEQYF. CDR3 DNA: TGTGCCAGCAGTCGTGGGGACTTAGGGGAGCAGTACTTC.

The rearrangement links TRBV7-2 to TRBJ1-5; 8 nucleotides line up with TRBD1. The CDR3 spans 17 residues. Germline CDR1 and CDR2: SGHTA and FQGNSA. The V and J ends lost 1 base and 6 bases, in that order; junction bases with no gene match: 11. CDR3: CASSLGITTGVGQPQHF. The DNA for the CDR3 is TGTGCCAGCAGCTTAGGGATAACGACAGGGGTCGGTCAGCCCCAGCATTTT.

This clone was observed a single time. V usage is TRBV6-6 and J usage is TRBJ1-1; weak D call: TRBD1 (6 bases). This CDR3 contains 13 residues. Trimming shortened V by 9 bases and J by 3 bases, and 14 bases separated the two germline ends. Germline CDR1 and CDR2: MNHNY and SVGAGI (reference sequence). The CDR3 sequence is CASRRQVDTEAFF. In DNA form, the CDR3 reads TGTGCCAGTCGACGACAGGTTGACACTGAAGCTTTCTTT.

The gene calls are TRBV9 and TRBJ2-7; D not resolved. There are 14 residues in the CDR3. V lost 1 base and J 3 bases, leaving 11 bases between the germline ends. The germline V gene encodes CDR1 SGDLS and CDR2 YYNGEE. The CDR3 loop reads CASSVSVNGYEQYF. The CDR3 DNA reads TGTGCCAGCAGCGTATCTGTTAACGGCTACGAGCAGTACTTC.

The rearrangement links TRBV6-5 to TRBJ2-3, with TRBD2 matching over 7 bases. Germline V CDR1 and CDR2: MNHEY, SVGAGI. The V gene end was trimmed by 6 bases and the J gene end by 4 bases; junction bases not matched to a gene: 7. This CDR3 spans 14 amino acids. DNA for the CDR3: TGTGCCAGCAGATTGGGACGGGGGGCAGATACGCAGTATTTT. This codes for CASRLGRGADTQYF.

The chain links TRBV10-3 to TRBJ2-5; no clear D gene. The V end lost 8 bases, the J end lost 5 bases, and 18 bases lay between the germline ends. The germline CDR1 and CDR2 sequences are ENHRY and SYGVKD. The CDR3 sequence is 14 residues long. Written as DNA, the CDR3 is TGTGCCATCTTTCGCCCTCCGCTAGGCGAGACCCAGTACTTC. Amino acids: CAIFRPPLGETQYF.

V usage is TRBV4-1 and J usage is TRBJ1-2; 8 positions agree with TRBD1. With 0 bases clipped from V and 4 bases from J, the junction kept 4 bases outside the gene matches. From germline, CDR1 is MGHRA and CDR2 YSYEKL. The CDR3 covers 15 residues. CDR3 residues: CASSQDGQGFYGYTF. The CDR3 DNA sequence: TGCGCCAGCAGCCAAGACGGACAGGGTTTCTATGGCTACACCTTC.

This chain links TRBV7-8 with TRBJ2-2; 11 bases agree with TRBD2. V lost 1 base, J lost 0 bases, and 4 bases stayed unmatched. This CDR3 region has 18 residues. Germline CDR1 SGHVS, CDR2 FQNEAQ. The CDR3 DNA reads as TGTGCCAGCAGCTTAGTGGGTAGCGGGGGGGCGAACACCGGGGAGCTGTTTTTT. It translates to CASSLVGSGGANTGELFF.

V usage is TRBV18 and J usage is TRBJ2-6; 13 positions match TRBD2. CDR3 length: 16 residues. Unmatched junction bases numbered 4, after V lost 8 bases and J lost 3 bases. CDR1 is KGHSH and CDR2 is LQKENI in the germline V gene. CDR3 bases: TGTGCCAGCGAGCGGACTAGCGGGGGTGGGGCCAACGTCCTGACTTTC. Amino acids: CASERTSGGGANVLTF.

The chain is built from TRBV6-5 and TRBJ1-2; 7 bases match TRBD1. V lost 5 bases to trimming and J lost 7 bases; unmatched junction nucleotides: 10. The CDR3 has 14 residues. Germline V gene sequence: CDR1 MNHEY, CDR2 SVGAGI. CDR3 protein: CASSPGGQRSGYTF. The CDR3 DNA follows: TGTGCCAGCAGTCCTGGGGGACAGCGCTCTGGCTACACCTTC.

This rearrangement joins TRBV14 to TRBJ2-1, with 9 nucleotides matching TRBD1. The CDR3 consists of 16 residues. The V and J ends lost 3 bases and 3 bases, in that order; junction bases with no gene match: 6. CDR1 and CDR2 (germline): SGHDN, FVKESK. This CDR3 is CASSQDRGRIYNEQFF. In DNA, the CDR3 is TGTGCCAGCAGCCAGGACAGGGGACGGATCTACAATGAGCAGTTCTTC.

This clone was seen a handful of times. CDR3 coding DNA: TGTGCCAGCTCACGACAGGGCGCCAACTCTGGAAACACCATATATTTT. Encoded protein: CASSRQGANSGNTIYF. The rearrangement uses TRBV18 and TRBJ1-3; 7 bases align to TRBD1. J gave up 0 bases and V 4 bases, and 6 bases lay outside the gene matches. Germline V gene sequence: CDR1 KGHSH, CDR2 LQKENI. This CDR3 spans 16 amino acids.

This clone has a single count. The CDR3 loop reads CASSFLGTGNTGELFF. The CDR3 DNA reads as TGTGCCAGCAGTTTCCTGGGGACAGGGAATACCGGGGAGCTGTTTTTT. This sequence joins TRBV6-5 and TRBJ2-2, with TRBD1 identical over 9 bases. The CDR3 totals 16 residues. The V segment lost 4 bases and the J segment 5 bases; nucleotides outside the gene matches: 8. The germline V gene has CDR1 MNHEY and CDR2 SVGAGI.